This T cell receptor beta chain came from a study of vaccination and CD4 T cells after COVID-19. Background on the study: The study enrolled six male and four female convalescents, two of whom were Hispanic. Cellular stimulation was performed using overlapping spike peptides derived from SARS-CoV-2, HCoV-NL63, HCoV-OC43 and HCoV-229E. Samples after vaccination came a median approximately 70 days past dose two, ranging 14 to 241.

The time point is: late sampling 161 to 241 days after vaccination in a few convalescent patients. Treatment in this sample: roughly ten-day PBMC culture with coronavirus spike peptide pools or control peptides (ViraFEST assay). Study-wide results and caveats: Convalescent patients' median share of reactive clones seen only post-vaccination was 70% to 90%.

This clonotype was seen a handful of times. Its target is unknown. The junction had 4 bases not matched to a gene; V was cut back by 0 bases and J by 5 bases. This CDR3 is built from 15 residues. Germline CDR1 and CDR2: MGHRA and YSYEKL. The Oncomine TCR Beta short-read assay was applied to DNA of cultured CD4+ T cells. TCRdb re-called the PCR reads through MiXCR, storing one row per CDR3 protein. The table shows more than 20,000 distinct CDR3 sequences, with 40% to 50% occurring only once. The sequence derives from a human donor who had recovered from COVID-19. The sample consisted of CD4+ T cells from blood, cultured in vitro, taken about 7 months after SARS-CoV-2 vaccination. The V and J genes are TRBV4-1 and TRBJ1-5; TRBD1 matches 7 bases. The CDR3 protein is CASSQEGQWDQPQHF. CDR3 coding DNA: TGCGCCAGCAGCCAAGAGGGACAGTGGGATCAGCCCCAGCATTTT.